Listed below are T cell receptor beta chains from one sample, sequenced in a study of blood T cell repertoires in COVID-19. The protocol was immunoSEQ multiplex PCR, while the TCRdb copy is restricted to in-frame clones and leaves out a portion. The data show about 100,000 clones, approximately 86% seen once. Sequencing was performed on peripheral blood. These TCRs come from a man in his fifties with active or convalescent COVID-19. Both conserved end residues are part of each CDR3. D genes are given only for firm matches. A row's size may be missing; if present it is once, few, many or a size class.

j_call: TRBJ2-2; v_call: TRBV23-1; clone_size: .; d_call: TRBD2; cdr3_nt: TGCGCCAGCAGTCAATCGGGCGGGAGCGGTTCCGGGGAGCTGTTTTTT; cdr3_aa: CASSQSGGSGSGELFF
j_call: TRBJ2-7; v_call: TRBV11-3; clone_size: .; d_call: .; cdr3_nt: TGTGCCAGCAGCTCCCAGTACGAGCAGTACTTC; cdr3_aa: CASSSQYEQYF
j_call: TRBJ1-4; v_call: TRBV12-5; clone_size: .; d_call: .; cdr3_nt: TGTGCTAGTGCCAACCGGGGGGTTATTAATGAAAAACTGTTTTTT; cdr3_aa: CASANRGVINEKLFF
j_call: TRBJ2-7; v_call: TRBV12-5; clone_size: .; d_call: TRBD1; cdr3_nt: TGTGCTAGTGGTTTATTCCCCGGGACAGGGACCTACGAGCAGTACTTC; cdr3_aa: CASGLFPGTGTYEQYF
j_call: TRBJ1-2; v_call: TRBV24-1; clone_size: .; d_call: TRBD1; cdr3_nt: TGTGCCACCAGTGATTCGGGACAGAACTATGGCTACACCTTC; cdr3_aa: CATSDSGQNYGYTF
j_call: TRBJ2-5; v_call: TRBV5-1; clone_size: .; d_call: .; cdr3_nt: TGCGCCAGCAGCCACGACGGCGGGCAAGAGACCCAGTACTTC; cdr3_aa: CASSHDGGQETQYF
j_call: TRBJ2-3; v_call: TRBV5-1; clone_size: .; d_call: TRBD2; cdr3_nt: TGCGCCAGCAGCTTGAGTAGCGGGAGCGGCACAGATACGCAGTATTTT; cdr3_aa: CASSLSSGSGTDTQYF
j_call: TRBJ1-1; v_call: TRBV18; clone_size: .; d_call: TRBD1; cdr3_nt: TGTGCCAGCTCACCCCTGGACAGGGACGCTTTCTTT; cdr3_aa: CASSPLDRDAFF
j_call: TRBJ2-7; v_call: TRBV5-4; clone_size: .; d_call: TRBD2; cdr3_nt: TGTGCCAGCAGCTTGGATAGCGGGAGCACCAACGAGCAGTACTTC; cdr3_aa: CASSLDSGSTNEQYF
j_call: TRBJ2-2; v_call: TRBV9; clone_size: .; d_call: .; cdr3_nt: TGTGCCAGCAGCCCCAGTCAGCGAACCACCGGGGAGCTGTTTTTT; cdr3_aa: CASSPSQRTTGELFF
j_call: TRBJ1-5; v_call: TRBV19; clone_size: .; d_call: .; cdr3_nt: TGTGCCAGTAGTCCCCTGAAACAGGGAAAATTGAATCAGCCCCAGCATTTT; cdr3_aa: CASSPLKQGKLNQPQHF
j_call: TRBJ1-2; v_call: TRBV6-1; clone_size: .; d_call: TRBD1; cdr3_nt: TGTGCCAGCAGTGACAGGGGGAGCTATGGCTACACCTTC; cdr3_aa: CASSDRGSYGYTF
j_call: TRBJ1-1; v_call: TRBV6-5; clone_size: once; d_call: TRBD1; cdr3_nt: TGTGCCAGCAGCGCGGGGACAGGCGCAGGAGCTTTCTTT; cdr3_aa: CASSAGTGAGAFF
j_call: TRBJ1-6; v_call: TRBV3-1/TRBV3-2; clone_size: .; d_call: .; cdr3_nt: TGTGCCAGCAGGCCCAGGGGTGGTAATTCACCCCTCCACTTT; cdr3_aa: CASRPRGGNSPLHF
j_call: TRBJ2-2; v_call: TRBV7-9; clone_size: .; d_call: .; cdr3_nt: TGTGCCAGCAGCCGGTCGGGCAGGGGGGCCTCCGGCGGGGAGCTGTTTTTT; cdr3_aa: CASSRSGRGASGGELFF
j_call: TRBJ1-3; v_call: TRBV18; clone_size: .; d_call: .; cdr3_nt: TGTGCCAGCTCGGCAGGAACCTCTGGAAACACCATATATTTT; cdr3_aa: CASSAGTSGNTIYF
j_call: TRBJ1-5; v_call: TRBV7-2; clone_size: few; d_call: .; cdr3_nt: TGTGCCAGCAGCTTCTCAGGGGCCATAAATCAGCCCCAGCATTTT; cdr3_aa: CASSFSGAINQPQHF
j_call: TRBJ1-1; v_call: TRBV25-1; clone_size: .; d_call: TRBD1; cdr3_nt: TGTGCCAGCAAGGGACAGGGAAGAGCTGAAGCTTTCTTT; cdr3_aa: CASKGQGRAEAFF
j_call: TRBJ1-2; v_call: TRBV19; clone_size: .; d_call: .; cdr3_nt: TGTGCCAGTAGTATCGAGGGTAAATTCATCCCCACCATCTATGGCTACACCTTC; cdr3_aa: CASSIEGKFIPTIYGYTF
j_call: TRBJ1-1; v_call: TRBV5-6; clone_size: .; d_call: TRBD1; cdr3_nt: TGTGCCAGCAGCGCGATGGACAGGATGAGCACTGAAGCTTTCTTT; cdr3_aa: CASSAMDRMSTEAFF
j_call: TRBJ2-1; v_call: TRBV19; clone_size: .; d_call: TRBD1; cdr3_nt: TGTGCCAGTAGTATGGTACCGGGACAGGGGGCCAATGAGCAGTTCTTC; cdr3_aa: CASSMVPGQGANEQFF
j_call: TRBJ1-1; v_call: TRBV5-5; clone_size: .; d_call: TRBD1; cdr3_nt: TGTGCCAGCAGCTTGTTGGACAGGATGAACACTGAAGCTTTCTTT; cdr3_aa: CASSLLDRMNTEAFF
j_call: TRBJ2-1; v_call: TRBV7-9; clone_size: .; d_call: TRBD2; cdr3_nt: TGTGCCAGCAGCTTAGGTCAGGGGGGACTAGCGGGAGATTATAATGAGCAGTTCTTC; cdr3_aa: CASSLGQGGLAGDYNEQFF
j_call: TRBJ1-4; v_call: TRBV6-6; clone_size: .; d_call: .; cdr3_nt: TGTGCCAGCAGTACAGGGTTGGAAGAAAAACTGTTTTTT; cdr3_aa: CASSTGLEEKLFF
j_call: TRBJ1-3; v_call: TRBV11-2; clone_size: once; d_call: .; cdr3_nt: TGTGCCAGCAGCTCCCTTCCTGGAAACACCATATATTTT; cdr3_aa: CASSSLPGNTIYF
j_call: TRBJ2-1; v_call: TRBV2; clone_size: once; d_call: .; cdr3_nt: TGTGCCAGCAGTGATAGCCTGGGTAATTACAATGAGCAGTTCTTC; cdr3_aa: CASSDSLGNYNEQFF
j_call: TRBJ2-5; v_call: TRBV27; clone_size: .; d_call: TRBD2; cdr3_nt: TGTGCCAGCATGCCCTTGGGAGGGCAAGAGACCCAGTACTTC; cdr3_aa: CASMPLGGQETQYF
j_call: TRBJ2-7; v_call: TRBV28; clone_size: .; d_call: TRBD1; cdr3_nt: TGTGCCAGCAGGCTACCGGGACAGGGATTAGGGCAGTACTTC; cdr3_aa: CASRLPGQGLGQYF
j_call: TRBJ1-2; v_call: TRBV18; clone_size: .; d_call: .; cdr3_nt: TGTGCCAGCTCACCACCGGGGGGGAACTATGGCTACACCTTC; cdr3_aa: CASSPPGGNYGYTF
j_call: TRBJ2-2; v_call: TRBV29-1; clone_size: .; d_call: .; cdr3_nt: TGCAGCGCCGCGAACACCGGGGAGCTGTTTTTT; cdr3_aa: CSAANTGELFF
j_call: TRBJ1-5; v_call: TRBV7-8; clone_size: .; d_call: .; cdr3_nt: TGTGCCAGCAGCTTAAATCGGGAACAGCCCCAGCATTTT; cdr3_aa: CASSLNREQPQHF
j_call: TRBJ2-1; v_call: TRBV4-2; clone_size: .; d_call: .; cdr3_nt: TGTGCCAGCAGCCAAGATTTCGTTTACAATGAGCAGTTCTTC; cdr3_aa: CASSQDFVYNEQFF
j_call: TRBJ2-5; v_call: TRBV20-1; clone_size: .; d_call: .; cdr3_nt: TGCAGTGCTAGTGACAATCAAGAGACCCAGTACTTC; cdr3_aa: CSASDNQETQYF
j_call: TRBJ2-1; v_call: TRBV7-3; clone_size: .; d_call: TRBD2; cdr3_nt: TGTGCCAGCAGCCCCGGACTAGCGAACGATGAGCAGTTCTTC; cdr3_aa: CASSPGLANDEQFF
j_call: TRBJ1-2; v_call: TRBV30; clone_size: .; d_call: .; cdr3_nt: TGTGCCTGGAGTTCCGGGACTCGAGGCTACACCTTC; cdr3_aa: CAWSSGTRGYTF
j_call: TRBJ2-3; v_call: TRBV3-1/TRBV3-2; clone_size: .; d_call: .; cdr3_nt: TGTGCCAGCAGCCAAGAAAGGTCTAGCCAAAGCACAGATACGCAGTATTTT; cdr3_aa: CASSQERSSQSTDTQYF
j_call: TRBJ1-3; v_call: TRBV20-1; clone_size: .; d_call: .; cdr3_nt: TGCAGTGCTAGTTGGGAGAGCTCTGGAAACACCATATATTTT; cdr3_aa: CSASWESSGNTIYF
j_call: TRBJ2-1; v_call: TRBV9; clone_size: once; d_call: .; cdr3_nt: TGTGCCAGCAGCGTAGCGGGAGTCCCAGATGAGCAGTTCTTC; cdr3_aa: CASSVAGVPDEQFF
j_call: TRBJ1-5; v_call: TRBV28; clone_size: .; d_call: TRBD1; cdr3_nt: TGTGCCAGCAGCCGACAGGGGGTTTTTCAGCCCCAGCATTTT; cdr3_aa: CASSRQGVFQPQHF
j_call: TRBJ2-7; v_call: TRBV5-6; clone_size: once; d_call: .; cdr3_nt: TGTGCCAGCAGCTTCCGGACAAACTCGAGAGAGCAGTACTTC; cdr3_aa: CASSFRTNSREQYF
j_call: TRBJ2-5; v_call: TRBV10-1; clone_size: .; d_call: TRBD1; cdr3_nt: TGCGCCAGCGGAAGGACAGGGGACAGGCCAGAGACCCAGTACTTC; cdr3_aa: CASGRTGDRPETQYF
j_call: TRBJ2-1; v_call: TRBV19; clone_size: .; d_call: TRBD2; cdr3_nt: TGTGCCAGTAGTAGAAATAGCGGGAGAGTTTACAATGAGCAGTTCTTC; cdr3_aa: CASSRNSGRVYNEQFF
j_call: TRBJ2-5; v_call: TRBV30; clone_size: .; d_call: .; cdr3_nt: TGTGCCTGGAGTACTGGCCAAGAGACCCAGTACTTC; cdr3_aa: CAWSTGQETQYF
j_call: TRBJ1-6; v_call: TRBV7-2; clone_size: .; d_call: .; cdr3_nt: TGTGCCAGCCAGACGACGTACTTCAGGGGAGCCCTCCACTTT; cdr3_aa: CASQTTYFRGALHF
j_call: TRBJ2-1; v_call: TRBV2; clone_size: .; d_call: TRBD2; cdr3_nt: TGTGCCAGCAGTGGTTCTAGCGGGAACAATGAGCAGTTCTTC; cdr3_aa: CASSGSSGNNEQFF
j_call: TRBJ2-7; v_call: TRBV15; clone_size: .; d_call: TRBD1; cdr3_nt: TGTGCCACCAGCAGAGATCCGCCCGGACAGGGGGTTTACGAGCAGTACTTC; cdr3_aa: CATSRDPPGQGVYEQYF
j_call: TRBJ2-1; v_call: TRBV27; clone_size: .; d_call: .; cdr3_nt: TGTGCCAGCAGTCCCGGGGTAGCCCGATACAATGAGCAGTTCTTC; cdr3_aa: CASSPGVARYNEQFF
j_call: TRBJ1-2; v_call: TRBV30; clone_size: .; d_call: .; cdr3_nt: TGTGCCTGGAGAGGCGGCGCTAACTATGGCTACACCTTC; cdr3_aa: CAWRGGANYGYTF
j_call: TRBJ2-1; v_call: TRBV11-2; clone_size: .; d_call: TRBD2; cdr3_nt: TGTGCCAGCAGCTCCTTAACTAGCGGGAGATATGAGCAGTTCTTC; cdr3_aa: CASSSLTSGRYEQFF
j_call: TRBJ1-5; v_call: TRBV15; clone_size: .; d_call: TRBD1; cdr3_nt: TGTGCCACCAGCAGAGTTACAGGGGATTATAGCAATCAGCCCCAGCATTTT; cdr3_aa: CATSRVTGDYSNQPQHF
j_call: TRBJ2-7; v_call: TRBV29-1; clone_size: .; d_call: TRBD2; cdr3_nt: TGCAGCGTTCTAGCGGGAGGGTCCTACGAGCAGTACTTC; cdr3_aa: CSVLAGGSYEQYF
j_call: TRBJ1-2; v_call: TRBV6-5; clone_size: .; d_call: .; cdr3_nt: TGTGCCAGCAGCTCAGGGGATTACTATGGCTACACCTTC; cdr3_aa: CASSSGDYYGYTF
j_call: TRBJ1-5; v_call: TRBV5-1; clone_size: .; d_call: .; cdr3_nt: TGCGCCAGCAGCTTGGAAGGGGGCAATCAGCCCCAGCATTTT; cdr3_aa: CASSLEGGNQPQHF
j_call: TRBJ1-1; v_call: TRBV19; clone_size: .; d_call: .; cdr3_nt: TGTGCCAGTAGTATGTCCGCGGGGACTGAAGCTTTCTTT; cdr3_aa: CASSMSAGTEAFF
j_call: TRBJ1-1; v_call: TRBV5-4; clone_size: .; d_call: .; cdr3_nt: TGTGCCAGCAGCTCGAGAACGAGTGAAGCTTTCTTT; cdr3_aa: CASSSRTSEAFF
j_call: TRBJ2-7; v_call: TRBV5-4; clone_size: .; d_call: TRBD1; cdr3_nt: TGTGCCAGCAGCCGGGGGACAGGGAACTACGAGCAGTACTTC; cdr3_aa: CASSRGTGNYEQYF
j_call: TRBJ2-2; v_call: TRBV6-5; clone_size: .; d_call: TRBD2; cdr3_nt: TGTGCCAGCAGTTCTGCCGTGGGCGGGGGGACCGGGGAGCTGTTTTTT; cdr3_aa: CASSSAVGGGTGELFF
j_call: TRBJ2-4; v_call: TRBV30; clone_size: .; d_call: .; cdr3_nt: TGTGCCTGGGCCCCGGGACAAATGCGGGACATTCAGTACTTC; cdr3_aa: CAWAPGQMRDIQYF
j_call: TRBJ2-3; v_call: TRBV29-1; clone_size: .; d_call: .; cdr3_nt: TGCAGCGCCCCAGACGCGGGATCAGATACGCAGTATTTT; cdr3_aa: CSAPDAGSDTQYF
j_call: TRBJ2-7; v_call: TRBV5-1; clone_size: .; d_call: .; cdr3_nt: TGCGCCAGCAGCTTGGAACCAGGGGCGCCTGGCGAGCAGTACTTC; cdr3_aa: CASSLEPGAPGEQYF